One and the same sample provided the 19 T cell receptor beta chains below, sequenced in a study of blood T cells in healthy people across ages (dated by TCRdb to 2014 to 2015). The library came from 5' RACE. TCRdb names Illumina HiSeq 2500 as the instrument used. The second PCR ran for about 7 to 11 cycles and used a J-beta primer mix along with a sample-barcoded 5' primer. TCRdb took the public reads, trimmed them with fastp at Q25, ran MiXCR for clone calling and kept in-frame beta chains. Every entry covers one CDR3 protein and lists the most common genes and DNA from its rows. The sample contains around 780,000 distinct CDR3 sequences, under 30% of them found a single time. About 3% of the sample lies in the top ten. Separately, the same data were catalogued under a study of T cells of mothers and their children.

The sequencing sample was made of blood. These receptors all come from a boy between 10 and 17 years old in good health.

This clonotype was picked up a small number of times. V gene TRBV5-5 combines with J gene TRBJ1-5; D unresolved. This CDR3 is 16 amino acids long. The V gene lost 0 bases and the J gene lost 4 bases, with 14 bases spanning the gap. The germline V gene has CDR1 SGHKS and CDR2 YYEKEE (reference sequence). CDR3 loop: CASSLAGPIGNQPQHF. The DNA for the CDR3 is TGTGCCAGCAGCTTGGCCGGTCCGATCGGGAATCAGCCCCAGCATTTT.

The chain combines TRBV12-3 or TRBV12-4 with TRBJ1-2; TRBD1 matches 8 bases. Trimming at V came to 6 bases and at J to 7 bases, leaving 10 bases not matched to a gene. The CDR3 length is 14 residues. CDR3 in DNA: TGTGCCAGCAGCCCGACAGGGGCTCCGGGTGGCTACACCTTC. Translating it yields CASSPTGAPGGYTF.

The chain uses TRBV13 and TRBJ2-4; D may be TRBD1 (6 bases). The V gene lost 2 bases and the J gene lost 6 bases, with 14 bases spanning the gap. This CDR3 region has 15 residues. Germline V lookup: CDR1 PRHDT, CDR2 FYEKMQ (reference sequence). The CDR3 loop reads CASSLKVPGVNIQYF. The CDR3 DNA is TGTGCCAGCAGCTTAAAAGTGCCAGGGGTAAACATTCAGTACTTC. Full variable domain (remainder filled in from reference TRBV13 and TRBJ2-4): AAGVIQSPRHLIKEKRETATLKCYPIPRHDTVYWYQQGPGQDPQFLISFYEKMQSDKGSIPDRFSAQQFSDYHSELNMSSLELGDSALYFCASSLKVPGVNIQYFGAGTRLSVL.

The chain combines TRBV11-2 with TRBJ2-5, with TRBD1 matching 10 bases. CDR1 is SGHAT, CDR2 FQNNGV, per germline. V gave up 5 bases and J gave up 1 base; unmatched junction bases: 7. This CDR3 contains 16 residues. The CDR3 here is CASSDQDRGAQETQYF. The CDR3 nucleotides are TGTGCCAGCAGCGACCAGGACAGGGGGGCCCAAGAGACCCAGTACTTC. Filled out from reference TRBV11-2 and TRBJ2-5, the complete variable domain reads EAGVAQSPRYKIIEKRQSVAFWCNPISGHATLYWYQQILGQGPKLLIQFQNNGVVDDSQLPKDRFSAERLKGVDSTLKIQPAKLEDSAVYLCASSDQDRGAQETQYFGPGTRLLVL.

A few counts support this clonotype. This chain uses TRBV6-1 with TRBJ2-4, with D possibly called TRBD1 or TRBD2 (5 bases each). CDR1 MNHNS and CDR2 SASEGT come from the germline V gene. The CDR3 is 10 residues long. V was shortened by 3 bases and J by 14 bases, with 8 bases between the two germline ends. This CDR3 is CASSDGTEYF. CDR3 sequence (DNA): TGTGCCAGCAGTGACGGGACGGAGTACTTC.

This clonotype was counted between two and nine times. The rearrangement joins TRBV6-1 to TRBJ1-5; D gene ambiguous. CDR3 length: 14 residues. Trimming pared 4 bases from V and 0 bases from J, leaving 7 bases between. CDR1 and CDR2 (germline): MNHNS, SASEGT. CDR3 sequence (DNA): TGTGCCAGCAGTGGAGGAACTAGCAATCAGCCCCAGCATTTT. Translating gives CASSGGTSNQPQHF.

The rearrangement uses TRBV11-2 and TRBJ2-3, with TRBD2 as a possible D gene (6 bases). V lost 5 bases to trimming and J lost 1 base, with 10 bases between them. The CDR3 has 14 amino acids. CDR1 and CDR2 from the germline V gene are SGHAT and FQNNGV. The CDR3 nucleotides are TGTGCCAGCAGCACGGCGGGACGCACAGATACGCAGTATTTT. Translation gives CASSTAGRTDTQYF.

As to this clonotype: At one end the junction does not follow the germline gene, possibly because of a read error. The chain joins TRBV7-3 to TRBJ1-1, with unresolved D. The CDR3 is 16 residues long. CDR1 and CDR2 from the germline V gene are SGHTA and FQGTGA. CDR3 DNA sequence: TGTACCAGCAGCTTAATACCAGCCACTATGAACACTGAAGCTTTCTTT. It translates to CTSSLIPATMNTEAFF.

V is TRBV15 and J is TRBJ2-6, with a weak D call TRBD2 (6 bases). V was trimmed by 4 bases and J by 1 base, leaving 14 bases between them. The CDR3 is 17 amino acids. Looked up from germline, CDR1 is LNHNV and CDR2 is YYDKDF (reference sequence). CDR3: CATSKSPGRSGANVLTF. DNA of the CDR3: TGTGCCACCAGCAAATCTCCAGGGAGGTCTGGGGCCAACGTCCTGACTTTC. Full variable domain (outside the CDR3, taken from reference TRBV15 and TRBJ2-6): DAMVIQNPRYQVTQFGKPVTLSCSQTLNHNVMYWYQQKSSQAPKLLFHYYDKDFNNEADTPDNFQSRRPNTSFCFLDIRSPGLGDTAMYLCATSKSPGRSGANVLTFGAGSRLTVL.

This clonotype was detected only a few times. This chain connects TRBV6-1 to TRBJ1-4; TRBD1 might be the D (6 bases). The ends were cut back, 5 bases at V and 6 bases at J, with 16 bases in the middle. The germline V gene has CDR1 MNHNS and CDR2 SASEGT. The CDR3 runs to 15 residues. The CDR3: CASSRGDKVDEKLFF. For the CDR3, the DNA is TGTGCCAGCAGTCGGGGGGACAAGGTGGATGAAAAACTGTTTTTT.

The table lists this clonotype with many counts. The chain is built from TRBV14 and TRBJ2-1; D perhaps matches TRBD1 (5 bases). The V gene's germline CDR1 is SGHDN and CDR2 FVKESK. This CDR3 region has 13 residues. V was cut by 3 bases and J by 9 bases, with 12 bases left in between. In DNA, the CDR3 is TGTGCCAGCAGCCAGGAACTAAGGGGTGAGCAGTTCTTC. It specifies CASSQELRGEQFF.

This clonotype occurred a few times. The CDR3 spells CASRRQGNTYEQYF. The CDR3 coding sequence is TGTGCCAGCAGGAGACAGGGGAATACCTACGAGCAGTACTTC. The J gene is TRBJ2-5, the V gene TRBV5-5; the match to TRBD1 covers 8 bases. The closer fit of TRBJ2-7 to the DNA end suggests the J call may be wrong. The CDR3 has 14 amino acids. Germline-derived CDR1 and CDR2 are SGHKS and YYEKEE (reference sequence).

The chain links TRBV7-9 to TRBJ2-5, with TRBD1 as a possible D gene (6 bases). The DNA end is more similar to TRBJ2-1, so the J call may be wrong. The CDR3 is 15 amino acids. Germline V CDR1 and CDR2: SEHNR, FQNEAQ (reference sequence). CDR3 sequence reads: CASSSEPRGNDEQFF. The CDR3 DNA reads TGTGCCAGCAGCTCGGAGCCCAGGGGAAACGATGAGCAGTTCTTC.

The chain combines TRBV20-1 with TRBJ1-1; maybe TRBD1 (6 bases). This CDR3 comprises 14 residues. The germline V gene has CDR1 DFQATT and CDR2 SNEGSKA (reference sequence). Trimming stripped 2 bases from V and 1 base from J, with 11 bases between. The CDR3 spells CSARPGHGNTEAFF. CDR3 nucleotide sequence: TGCAGTGCTAGACCGGGACACGGGAACACTGAAGCTTTCTTT.

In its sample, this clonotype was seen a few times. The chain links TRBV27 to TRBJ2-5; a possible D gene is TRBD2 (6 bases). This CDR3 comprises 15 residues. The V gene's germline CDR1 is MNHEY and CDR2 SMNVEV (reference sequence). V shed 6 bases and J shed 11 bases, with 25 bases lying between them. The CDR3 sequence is CASSPRGAGPLEQYF. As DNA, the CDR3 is TGTGCCAGCAGCCCCCGTGGAGCGGGCCCTTTGGAGCAGTACTTC.

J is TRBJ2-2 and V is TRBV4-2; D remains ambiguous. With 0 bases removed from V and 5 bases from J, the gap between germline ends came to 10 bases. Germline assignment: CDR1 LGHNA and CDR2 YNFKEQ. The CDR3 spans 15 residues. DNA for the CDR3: TGTGCCAGCAGCCAAGATAGGGCCAGAACCGGGGAGCTGTTTTTT. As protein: CASSQDRARTGELFF.

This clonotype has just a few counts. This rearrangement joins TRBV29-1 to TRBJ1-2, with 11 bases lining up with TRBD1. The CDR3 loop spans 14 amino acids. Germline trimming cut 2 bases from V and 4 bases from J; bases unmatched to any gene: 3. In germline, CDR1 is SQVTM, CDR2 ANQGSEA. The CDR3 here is CSVERTGGFYGYTF. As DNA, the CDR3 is TGCAGCGTTGAAAGGACAGGGGGCTTCTATGGCTACACCTTC.

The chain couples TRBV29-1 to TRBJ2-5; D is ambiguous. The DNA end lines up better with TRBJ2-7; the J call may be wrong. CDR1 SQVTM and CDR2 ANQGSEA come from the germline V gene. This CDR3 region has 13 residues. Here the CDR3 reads CSVDGGTSYEQYF. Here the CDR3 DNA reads TGCAGCGTTGATGGTGGCACGTCCTACGAGCAGTACTTC.

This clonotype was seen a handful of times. CDR3 nucleotides: TGTGCCAGCAGCCGGGACAGGTTGAATGAAAAACTGTTTTTT. The encoded protein is CASSRDRLNEKLFF. The chain is built from TRBV7-9 and TRBJ1-4; 8 positions match TRBD1. The V gene end was trimmed by 5 bases and the J gene end by 5 bases; junction bases not matched to a gene: 4. This CDR3 spans 14 amino acids. Germline CDR1 and CDR2: SEHNR and FQNEAQ (reference sequence).